This TCR beta chain was recorded in a study of patients and donors after allogeneic stem cell transplantation. This clonotype occurred a few times. One entry per CDR3 protein, called by TCRdb with MiXCR from the RT-PCR reads. The data contain approximately 160,000 distinct CDR3 sequences, about 32% of them singletons. The germline V gene encodes CDR1 LGHNA and CDR2 YNFKEQ. J gave up 6 bases and V 4 bases, and 8 bases lay outside the gene matches. This CDR3 spans 15 amino acids. This TCR was recovered from a human donor who was either an allogeneic HSCT recipient or a stem cell or donor lymphocyte infusion donor (not recorded which). It is not recorded whose cells these are; they may come from a transplant donor. Sequencing input: blood, either unsorted or a sorted T cell fraction (not recorded which). The rearrangement joins TRBV4-2 to TRBJ2-7; 11 nucleotides line up with TRBD2. The CDR3: CASSLLLAGAREQYF. The DNA of the CDR3 is TGTGCCAGCAGCCTATTACTAGCGGGAGCTCGCGAGCAGTACTTC.